Listed here is a single T cell receptor (beta chain). Its target is not known. The germline gives CDR1 SGHVS, CDR2 FNYEAQ. This CDR3 spans 16 amino acids. The V gene end was trimmed by 5 bases and the J gene end by 0 bases; junction bases not matched to a gene: 7. This entry comes from a study of cytomegalovirus exposure and HLA in healthy donors. General study results and limits: Cytomegalovirus association was listed for 164 TCR beta chains. Certain sequence variants were highly shared and formed a cluster, and this cluster was likely a sequencing artifact. For cytomegalovirus status, the classifier reportedly gave diagnoses with high specificity and sensitivity. Owing to their indistinguishability, certain V segments, notably TRBV6-2 and TRBV6-3, were excluded.

This PCR relied on a set of 60 Vbeta primers and 13 Jbeta primers. Sequencing was performed with immunoSEQ multiplex PCR; in TCRdb, only in-frame clones are kept and a portion is missing. Of fewer than 150,000 clones listed, approximately 76% are singletons. This chain connects TRBV7-6 to TRBJ2-3; 8 bases are shared with TRBD2. The TCR sequence derives from a man between 50 and 59 years old in good health and CMV-seropositive. Sequencing was done on a sample of PBMCs. The CDR3 sequence: CASSPLAGSSTDTQYF. The CDR3 DNA sequence: TGTGCCAGCAGCCCCCTAGCGGGTTCTAGCACAGATACGCAGTATTTT.